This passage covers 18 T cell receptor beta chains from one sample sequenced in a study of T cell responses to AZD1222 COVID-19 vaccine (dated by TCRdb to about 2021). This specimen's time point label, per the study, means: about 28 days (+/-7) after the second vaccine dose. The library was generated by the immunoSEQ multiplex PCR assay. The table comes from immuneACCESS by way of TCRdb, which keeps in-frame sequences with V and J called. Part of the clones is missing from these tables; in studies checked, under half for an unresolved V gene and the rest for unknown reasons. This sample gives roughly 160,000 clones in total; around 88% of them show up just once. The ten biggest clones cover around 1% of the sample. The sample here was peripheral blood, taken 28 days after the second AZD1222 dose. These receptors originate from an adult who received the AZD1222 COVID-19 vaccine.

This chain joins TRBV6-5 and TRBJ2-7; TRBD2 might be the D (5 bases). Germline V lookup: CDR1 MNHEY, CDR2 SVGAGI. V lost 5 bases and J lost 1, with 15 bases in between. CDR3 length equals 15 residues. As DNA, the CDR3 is TGTGCCAGCAGTCGGACTGCCAGTCGGTCCTACGAGCAGTACTTC. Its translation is CASSRTASRSYEQYF.

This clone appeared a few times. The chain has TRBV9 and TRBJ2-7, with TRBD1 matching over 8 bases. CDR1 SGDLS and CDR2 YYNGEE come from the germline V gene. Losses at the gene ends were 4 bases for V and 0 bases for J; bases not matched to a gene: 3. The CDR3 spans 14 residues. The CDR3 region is CASSHDRGSYEQYF. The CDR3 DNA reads TGTGCCAGCAGCCACGACAGGGGCTCCTACGAGCAGTACTTC.

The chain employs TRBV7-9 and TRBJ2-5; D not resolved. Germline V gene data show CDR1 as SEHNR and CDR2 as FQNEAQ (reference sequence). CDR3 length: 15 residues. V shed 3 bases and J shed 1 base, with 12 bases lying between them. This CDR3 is CASSFVIAGQETQYF. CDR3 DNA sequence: TGTGCCAGCAGCTTCGTAATAGCTGGCCAAGAGACCCAGTACTTC.

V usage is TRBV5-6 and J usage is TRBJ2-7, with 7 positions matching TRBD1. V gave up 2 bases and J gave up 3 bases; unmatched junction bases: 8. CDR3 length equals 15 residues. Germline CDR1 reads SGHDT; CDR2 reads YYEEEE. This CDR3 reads CASSFRTGLRYEQYF. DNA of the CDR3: TGTGCCAGCAGCTTTAGGACAGGATTACGCTACGAGCAGTACTTC.

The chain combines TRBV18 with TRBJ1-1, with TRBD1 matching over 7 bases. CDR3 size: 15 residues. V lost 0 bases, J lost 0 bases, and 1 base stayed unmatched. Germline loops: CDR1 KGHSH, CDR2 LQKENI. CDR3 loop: CASSPPGQLNTEAFF. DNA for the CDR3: TGTGCCAGCTCACCACCGGGACAGCTGAACACTGAAGCTTTCTTT.

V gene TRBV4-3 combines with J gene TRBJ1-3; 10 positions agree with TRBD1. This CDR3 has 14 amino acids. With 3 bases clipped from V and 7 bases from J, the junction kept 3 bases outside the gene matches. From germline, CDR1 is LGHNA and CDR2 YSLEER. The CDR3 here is CASSQGTGANTIYF. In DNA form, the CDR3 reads TGCGCCAGCAGCCAGGGGACAGGGGCGAACACCATATATTTT.

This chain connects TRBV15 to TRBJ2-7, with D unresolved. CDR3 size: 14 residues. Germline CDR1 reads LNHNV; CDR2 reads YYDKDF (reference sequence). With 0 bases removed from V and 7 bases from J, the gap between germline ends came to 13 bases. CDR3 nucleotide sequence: TGTGCCACCAGCAGAGATCGGGCAGATCAAGAGCAGTACTTC. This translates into CATSRDRADQEQYF.

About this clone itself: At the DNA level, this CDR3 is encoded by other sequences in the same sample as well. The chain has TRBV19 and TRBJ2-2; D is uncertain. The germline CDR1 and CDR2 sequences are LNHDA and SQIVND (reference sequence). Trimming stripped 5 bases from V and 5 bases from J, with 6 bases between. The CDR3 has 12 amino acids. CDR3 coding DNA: TGTGCCAGTAGTCGCGGAACCGGGGAGCTGTTTTTT. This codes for CASSRGTGELFF. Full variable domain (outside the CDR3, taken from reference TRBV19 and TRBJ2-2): DGGITQSPKYLFRKEGQNVTLSCEQNLNHDAMYWYRQDPGQGLRLIYYSQIVNDFQKGDIAEGYSVSREKKESFPLTVTSAQKNPTAFYLCASSRGTGELFFGEGSRLTVL.

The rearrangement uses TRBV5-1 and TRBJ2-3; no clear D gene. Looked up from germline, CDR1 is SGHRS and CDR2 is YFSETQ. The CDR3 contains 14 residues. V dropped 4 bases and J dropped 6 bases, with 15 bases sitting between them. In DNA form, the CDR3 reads TGCGCCAGCAGCCCAACCTCTGTGGGGGATACGCAGTATTTT. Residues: CASSPTSVGDTQYF.

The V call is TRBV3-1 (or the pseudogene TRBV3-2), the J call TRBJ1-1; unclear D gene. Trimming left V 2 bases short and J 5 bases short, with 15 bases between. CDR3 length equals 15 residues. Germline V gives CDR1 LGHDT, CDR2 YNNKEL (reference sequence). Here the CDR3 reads CASSQHQGRWTEAFF. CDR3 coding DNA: TGTGCCAGCAGCCAACACCAAGGGAGGTGGACTGAAGCTTTCTTT.

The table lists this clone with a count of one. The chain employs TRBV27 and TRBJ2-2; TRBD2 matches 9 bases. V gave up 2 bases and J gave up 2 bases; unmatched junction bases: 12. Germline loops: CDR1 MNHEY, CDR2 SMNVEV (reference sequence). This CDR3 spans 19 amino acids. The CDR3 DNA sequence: TGTGCCAGCAGTTTAAGAGCCTTATTTAGCGGGGGAAACACCGGGGAGCTGTTTTTT. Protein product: CASSLRALFSGGNTGELFF.

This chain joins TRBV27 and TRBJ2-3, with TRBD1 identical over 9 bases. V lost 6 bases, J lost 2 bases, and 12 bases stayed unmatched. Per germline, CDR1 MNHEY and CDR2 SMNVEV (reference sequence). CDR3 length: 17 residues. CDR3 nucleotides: TGTGCCAGCAGCCAAACCCCGGGACAGGGATACACAGATACGCAGTATTTT. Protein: CASSQTPGQGYTDTQYF.

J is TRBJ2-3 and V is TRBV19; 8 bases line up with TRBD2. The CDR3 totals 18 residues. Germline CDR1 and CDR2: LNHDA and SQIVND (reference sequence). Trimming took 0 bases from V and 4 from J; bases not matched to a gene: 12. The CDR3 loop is CASSIDQFGSGAADTQYF. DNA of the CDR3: TGTGCCAGTAGTATAGATCAGTTTGGTAGCGGGGCGGCAGATACGCAGTATTTT. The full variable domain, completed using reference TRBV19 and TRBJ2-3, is DGGITQSPKYLFRKEGQNVTLSCEQNLNHDAMYWYRQDPGQGLRLIYYSQIVNDFQKGDIAEGYSVSREKKESFPLTVTSAQKNPTAFYLCASSIDQFGSGAADTQYFGPGTRLTVL.

The CDR3: CASSLDSRGYTF. The CDR3 DNA sequence: TGTGCCAGCAGTTTGGACAGCAGGGGCTACACCTTC. V is TRBV12-3 or TRBV12-4 and J is TRBJ1-2; D perhaps matches TRBD1 (6 bases). This CDR3 region has 12 residues. With 3 bases removed from V and 8 bases from J, the gap between germline ends came to 10 bases.

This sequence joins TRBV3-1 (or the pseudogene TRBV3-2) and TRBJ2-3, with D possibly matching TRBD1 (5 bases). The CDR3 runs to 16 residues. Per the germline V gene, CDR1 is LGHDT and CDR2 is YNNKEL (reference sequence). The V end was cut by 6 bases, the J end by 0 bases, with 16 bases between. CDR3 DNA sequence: TGTGCCAGCAGTCACGCTGACAGTCCGAGCACAGATACGCAGTATTTT. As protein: CASSHADSPSTDTQYF.

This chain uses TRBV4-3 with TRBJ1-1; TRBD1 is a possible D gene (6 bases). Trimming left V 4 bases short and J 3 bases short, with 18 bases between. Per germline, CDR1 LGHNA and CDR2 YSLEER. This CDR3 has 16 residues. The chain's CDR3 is CASSRDRVEGDTEAFF. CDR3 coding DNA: TGCGCCAGCAGCCGGGACCGAGTAGAGGGGGACACTGAAGCTTTCTTT.

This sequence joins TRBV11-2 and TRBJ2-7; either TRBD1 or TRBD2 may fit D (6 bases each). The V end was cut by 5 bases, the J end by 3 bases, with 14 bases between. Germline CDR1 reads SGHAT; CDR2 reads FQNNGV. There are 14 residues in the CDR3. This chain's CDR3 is CASSPGDTGYEQYF. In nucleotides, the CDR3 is TGTGCCAGCAGCCCGGGGGACACGGGCTACGAGCAGTACTTC.

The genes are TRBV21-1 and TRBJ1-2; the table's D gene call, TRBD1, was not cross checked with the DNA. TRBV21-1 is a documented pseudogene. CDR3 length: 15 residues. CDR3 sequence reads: CASIYQARTEYGYTF. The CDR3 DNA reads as TGTGCCAGCATCTACCAAGCTCGGACAGAATATGGCTACACCTTC.